This T cell receptor (beta chain) was profiled in a study of CD8+ T cells in alopecia areata. Unmatched junction bases numbered 5, after V lost 0 bases and J lost 2 bases. The CDR3 is 16 residues long. Germline CDR1 reads MGHRA; CDR2 reads YSYEKL. Indicated treatment: oral pan-JAK inhibitor, 5-10 mg twice daily. Extraction of RNA preceded its reverse transcription into cDNA, which served as the sequencing template. Sequencing used immunoSEQ multiplex PCR; TCRdb keeps in-frame clones, though not all of them. The sample consists of 150,000 to 200,000 clones, less than 70% of them appearing once. The sequencing here drew on CD4+ T cells sorted from blood, taken at week 4, from a patient treated with tofacitinib. The chain joins TRBV4-1 to TRBJ2-5, with 8 bases that match TRBD2. This sequence was found in a human donor with alopecia areata. CDR3 protein: CASSQDTGGVQETQYF. In DNA form, the CDR3 reads TGCGCCAGCAGCCAAGATACCGGGGGGGTTCAAGAGACCCAGTACTTC.